This T cell receptor (beta chain) was sequenced during a study of vaccination effects on CD4 cells after COVID-19. The germline CDR1 and CDR2 sequences are SGHAT and FQNNGV. There are 13 residues in the CDR3. Deletions cut 1 base from V and 2 bases from J, with 5 bases between. Viral peptide pool expansion of antigen-specific CD4+ T cells preceded sequencing in the ViraFEST assay. The culture ran for 10 to 11 days, and then CD4+ T cells were isolated. In the vaccine recipients, nucleocapsid antibodies were negative and there was no prior SARS-CoV-2 infection. Wells containing approximately 2 million PBMC each were cultured with roughly 10 IU/ml IL-2 and about 9.7 ug/ml peptides. Days 3 and 7 saw half the medium replaced with IL-2 medium. As to this clone: The antigen is unknown.

Method: immunoSEQ multiplex PCR; TCRdb's copy keeps in-frame clones and lacks some. The table includes 25,000 or so clones, about 70% detected once. Whole-study results and caveats: Infection-derived and vaccine-derived clones contracted markedly late after vaccination. Of the vaccine-induced clones from healthy vaccinees, merely 1 of 255 recognized common cold coronaviruses as well.

The receptor comes from a human donor who received a COVID-19 vaccine. The chain uses TRBV11-2 and TRBJ2-5, with D tentatively TRBD2 (5 bases). Source: CD4+ T cells from PBMCs cultured with HCoV-NL63 spike peptides, taken before COVID-19 vaccination. DNA for the CDR3: TGTGCCAGCAGCTTAGGAGGGCAAGAGACCCAGTACTTC. Residues: CASSLGGQETQYF.